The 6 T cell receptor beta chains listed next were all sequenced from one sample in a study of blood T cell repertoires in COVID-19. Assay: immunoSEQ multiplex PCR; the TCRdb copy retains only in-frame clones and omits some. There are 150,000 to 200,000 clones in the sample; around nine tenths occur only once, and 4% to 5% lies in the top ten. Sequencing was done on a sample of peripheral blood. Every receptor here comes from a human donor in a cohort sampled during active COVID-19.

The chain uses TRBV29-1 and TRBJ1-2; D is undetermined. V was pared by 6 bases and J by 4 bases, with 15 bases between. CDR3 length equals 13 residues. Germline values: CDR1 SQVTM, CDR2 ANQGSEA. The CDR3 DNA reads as TGCAGCGTAGACGAACGGGTTAGCTATGGCTACACCTTC. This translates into CSVDERVSYGYTF. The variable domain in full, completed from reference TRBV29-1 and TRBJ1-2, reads SAVISQKPSRDICQRGTSLTIQCQVDSQVTMMFWYRQQPGQSLTLIATANQGSEATYESGFVIDKFPISRPNLTFSTLTVSNMSPEDSSIYLCSVDERVSYGYTFGSGTRLTVV.

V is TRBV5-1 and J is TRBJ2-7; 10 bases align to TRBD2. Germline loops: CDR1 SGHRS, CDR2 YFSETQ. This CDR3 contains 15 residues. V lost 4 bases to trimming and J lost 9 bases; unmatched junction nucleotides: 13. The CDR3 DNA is TGCGCCAGCAGCGGAAAGACTAGCGGGCCTCGGGGGCAGTACTTC. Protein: CASSGKTSGPRGQYF.

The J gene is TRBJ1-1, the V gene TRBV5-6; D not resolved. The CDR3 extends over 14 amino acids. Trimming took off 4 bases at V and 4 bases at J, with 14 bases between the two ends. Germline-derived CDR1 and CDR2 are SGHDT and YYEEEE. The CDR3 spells CASSHKAGSTEAFF. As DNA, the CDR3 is TGTGCCAGCAGCCACAAGGCAGGCAGCACTGAAGCTTTCTTT.

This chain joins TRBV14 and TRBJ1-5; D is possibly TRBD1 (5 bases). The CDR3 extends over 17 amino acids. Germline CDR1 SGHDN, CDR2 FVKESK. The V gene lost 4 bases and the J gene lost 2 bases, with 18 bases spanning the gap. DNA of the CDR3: TGTGCCAGCAGCCTAAAAAAAAGGAGACAGTGCAATCAGCCCCAGCATTTT. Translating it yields CASSLKKRRQCNQPQHF.

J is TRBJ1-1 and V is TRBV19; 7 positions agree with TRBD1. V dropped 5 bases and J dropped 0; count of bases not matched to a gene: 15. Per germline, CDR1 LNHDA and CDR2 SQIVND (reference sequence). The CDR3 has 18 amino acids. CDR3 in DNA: TGTGCCAGTAGTCCACGCGGGACAGCCCAAATCTTGAACACTGAAGCTTTCTTT. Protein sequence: CASSPRGTAQILNTEAFF.

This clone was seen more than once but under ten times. Here the CDR3 DNA reads TGTGCCTGCGACTTAGGACTAGCTTCGGGTACGCAGTATTTT. This encodes CACDLGLASGTQYF. The chain has TRBV30 and TRBJ2-3, with TRBD2 matching 8 bases. This CDR3 is 14 amino acids long. Germline CDR1 is GTSNPN and CDR2 is SVGIG (reference sequence). With V trimmed by 6 bases and J by 8 bases, 13 bases remained unmatched. Filled out from reference TRBV30 and TRBJ2-3, the complete variable domain reads SQTIHQWPATLVQPVGSPLSLECTVEGTSNPNLYWYRQAAGRGLQLLFYSVGIGQISSEVPQNLSASRPQDRQFILSSKKLLLSDSGFYLCACDLGLASGTQYFGPGTRLTVL.